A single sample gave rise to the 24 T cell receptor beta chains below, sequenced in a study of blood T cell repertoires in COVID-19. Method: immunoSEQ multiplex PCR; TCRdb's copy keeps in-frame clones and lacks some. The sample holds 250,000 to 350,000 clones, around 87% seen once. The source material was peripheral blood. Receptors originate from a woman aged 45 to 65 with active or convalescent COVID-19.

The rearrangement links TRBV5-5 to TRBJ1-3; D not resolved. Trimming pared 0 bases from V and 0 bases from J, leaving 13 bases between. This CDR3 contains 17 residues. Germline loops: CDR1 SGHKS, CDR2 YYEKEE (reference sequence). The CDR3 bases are TGTGCCAGCAGCTTGGCGATGACTACTGGCTCTGGAAACACCATATATTTT. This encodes CASSLAMTTGSGNTIYF.

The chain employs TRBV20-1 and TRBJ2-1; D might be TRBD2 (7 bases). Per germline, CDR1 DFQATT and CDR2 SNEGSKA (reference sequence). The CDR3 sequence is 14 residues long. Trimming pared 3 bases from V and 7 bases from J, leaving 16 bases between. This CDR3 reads CSASKPGGLNEQFF. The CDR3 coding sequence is TGCAGTGCTAGTAAGCCGGGGGGCCTAAATGAGCAGTTCTTC.

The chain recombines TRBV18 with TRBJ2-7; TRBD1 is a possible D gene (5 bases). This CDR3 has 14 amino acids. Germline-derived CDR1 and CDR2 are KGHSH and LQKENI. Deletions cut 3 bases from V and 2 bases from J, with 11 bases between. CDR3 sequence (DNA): TGTGCCAGCTCACCTAGGGGTGTTCCCTACGAGCAGTACTTC. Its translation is CASSPRGVPYEQYF.

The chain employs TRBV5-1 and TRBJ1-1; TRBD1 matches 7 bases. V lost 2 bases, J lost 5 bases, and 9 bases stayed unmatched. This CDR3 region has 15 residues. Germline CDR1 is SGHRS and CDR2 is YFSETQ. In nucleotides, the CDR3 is TGCGCCAGCAGCTTATTTAGAACAGGGGAGACTGAAGCTTTCTTT. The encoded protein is CASSLFRTGETEAFF.

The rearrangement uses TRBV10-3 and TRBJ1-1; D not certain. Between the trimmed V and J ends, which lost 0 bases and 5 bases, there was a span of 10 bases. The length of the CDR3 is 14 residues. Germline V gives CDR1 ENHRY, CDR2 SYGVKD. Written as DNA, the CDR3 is TGTGCCATCAGTGAGTCGGCGGGTTGGACTGAAGCTTTCTTT. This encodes CAISESAGWTEAFF.

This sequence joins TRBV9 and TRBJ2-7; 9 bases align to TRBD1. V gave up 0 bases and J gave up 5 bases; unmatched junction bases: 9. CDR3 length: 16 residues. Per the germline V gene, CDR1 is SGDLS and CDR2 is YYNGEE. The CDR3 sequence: CASSVAPQGAMNEQYF. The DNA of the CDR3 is TGTGCCAGCAGCGTAGCCCCACAGGGGGCGATGAACGAGCAGTACTTC.

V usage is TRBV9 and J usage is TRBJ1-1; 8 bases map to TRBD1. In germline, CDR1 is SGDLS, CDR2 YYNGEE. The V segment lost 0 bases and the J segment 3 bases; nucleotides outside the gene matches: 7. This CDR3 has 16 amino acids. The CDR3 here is CASSVVPGGFDTEAFF. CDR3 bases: TGTGCCAGCAGCGTAGTTCCAGGGGGCTTCGACACTGAAGCTTTCTTT.

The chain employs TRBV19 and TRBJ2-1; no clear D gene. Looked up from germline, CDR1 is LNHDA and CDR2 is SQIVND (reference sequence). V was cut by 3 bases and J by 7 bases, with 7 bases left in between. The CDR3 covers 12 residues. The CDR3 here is CASSIKKNEQFF. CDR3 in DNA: TGTGCCAGTAGTATTAAAAAAAATGAGCAGTTCTTC.

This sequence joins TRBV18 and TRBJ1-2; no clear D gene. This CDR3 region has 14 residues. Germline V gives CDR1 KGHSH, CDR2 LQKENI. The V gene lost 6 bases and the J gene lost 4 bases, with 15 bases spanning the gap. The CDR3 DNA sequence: TGTGCCAGCTCCCTCGTGGAGGGAGGCTATGGCTACACCTTC. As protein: CASSLVEGGYGYTF. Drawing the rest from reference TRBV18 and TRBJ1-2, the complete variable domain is NAGVMQNPRHLVRRRGQEARLRCSPMKGHSHVYWYRQLPEEGLKFMVYLQKENIIDESGMPKERFSAEFPKEGPSILRIQQVVRGDSAAYFCASSLVEGGYGYTFGSGTRLTVV.

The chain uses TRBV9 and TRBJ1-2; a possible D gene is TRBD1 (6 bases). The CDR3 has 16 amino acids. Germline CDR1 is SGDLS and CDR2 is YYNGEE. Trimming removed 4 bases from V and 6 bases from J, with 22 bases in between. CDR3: CASSPPTGSFSNGYTF. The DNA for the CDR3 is TGTGCCAGCAGCCCCCCCACAGGGTCTTTTTCGAATGGCTACACCTTC.

DNA for the CDR3: TGTGCCAGCAGCGCCTGGAGGGGAAGCTCCTACGAGCAGTACTTC. Protein sequence: CASSAWRGSSYEQYF. The chain recombines TRBV6-2 or TRBV6-3 with TRBJ2-7; tentative D call: TRBD2 (6 bases). The CDR3 runs 15 residues. Trimming pared 6 bases from V and 0 bases from J, leaving 15 bases between. Germline V CDR1 and CDR2: MNHEY, SVGEGT.

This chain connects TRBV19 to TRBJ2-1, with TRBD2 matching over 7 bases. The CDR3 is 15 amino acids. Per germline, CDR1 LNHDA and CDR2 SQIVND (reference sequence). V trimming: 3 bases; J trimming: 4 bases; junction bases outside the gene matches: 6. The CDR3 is CASSIGASGYNEQFF. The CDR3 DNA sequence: TGTGCCAGTAGTATTGGGGCTAGCGGTTACAATGAGCAGTTCTTC.

CDR3 protein: CASSLALAAASGANVLTF. The CDR3 DNA is TGTGCCAGCAGCTTAGCCCTAGCGGCGGCCTCTGGGGCCAACGTCCTGACTTTC. The V gene is TRBV7-2, the J gene TRBJ2-6, with 7 bases that match TRBD2. The CDR3 sequence is 18 residues long. CDR1 SGHTA and CDR2 FQGNSA come from the germline V gene. The J segment lost 0 bases and the V segment lost 0 bases, leaving 5 bases of the junction unmatched.

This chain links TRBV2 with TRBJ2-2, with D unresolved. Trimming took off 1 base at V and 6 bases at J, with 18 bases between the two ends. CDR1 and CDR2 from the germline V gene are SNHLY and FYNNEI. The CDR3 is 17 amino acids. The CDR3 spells CASSEDGFTTPAGELFF. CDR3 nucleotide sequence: TGTGCCAGCAGTGAAGACGGGTTTACAACCCCGGCCGGGGAGCTGTTTTTT.

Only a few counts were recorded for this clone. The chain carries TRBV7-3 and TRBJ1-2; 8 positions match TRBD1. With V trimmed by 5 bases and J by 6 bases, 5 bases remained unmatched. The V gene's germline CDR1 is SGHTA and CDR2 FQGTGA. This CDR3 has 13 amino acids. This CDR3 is CASSQGQADGYTF. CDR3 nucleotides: TGTGCCAGCAGCCAGGGACAGGCAGATGGCTACACCTTC.

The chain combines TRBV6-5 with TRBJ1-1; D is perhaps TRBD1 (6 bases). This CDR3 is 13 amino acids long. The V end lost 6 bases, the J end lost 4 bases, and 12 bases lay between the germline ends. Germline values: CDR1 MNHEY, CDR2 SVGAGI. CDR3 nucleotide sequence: TGTGCCAGCAGATCGGGACACCCCACTGAAGCTTTCTTT. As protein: CASRSGHPTEAFF.

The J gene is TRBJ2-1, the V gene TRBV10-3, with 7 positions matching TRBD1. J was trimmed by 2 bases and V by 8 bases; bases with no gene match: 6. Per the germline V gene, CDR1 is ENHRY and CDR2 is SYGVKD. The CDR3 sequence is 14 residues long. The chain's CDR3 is CAIRGQPTYNEQFF. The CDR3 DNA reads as TGTGCCATCCGGGGACAGCCGACCTACAATGAGCAGTTCTTC.

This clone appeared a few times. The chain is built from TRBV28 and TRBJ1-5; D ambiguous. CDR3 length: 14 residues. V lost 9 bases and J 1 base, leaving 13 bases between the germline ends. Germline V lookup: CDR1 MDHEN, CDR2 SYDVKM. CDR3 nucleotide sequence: TGTGCCAGTAGAGTCGGAGGGAGCAATCAGCCCCAGCATTTT. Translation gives CASRVGGSNQPQHF. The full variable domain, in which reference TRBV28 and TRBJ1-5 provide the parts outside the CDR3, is DVKVTQSSRYLVKRTGEKVFLECVQDMDHENMFWYRQDPGLGLRLIYFSYDVKMKEKGDIPEGYSVSREKKERFSLILESASTNQTSMYLCASRVGGSNQPQHFGDGTRLSIL.

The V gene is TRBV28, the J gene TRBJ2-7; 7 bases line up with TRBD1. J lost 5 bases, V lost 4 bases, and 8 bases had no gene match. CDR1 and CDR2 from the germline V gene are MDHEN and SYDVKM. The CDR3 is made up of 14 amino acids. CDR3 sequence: CASSSPTGYNEQYF. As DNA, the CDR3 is TGTGCCAGCAGTTCCCCGACAGGGTATAACGAGCAGTACTTC. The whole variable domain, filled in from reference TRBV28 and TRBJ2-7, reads DVKVTQSSRYLVKRTGEKVFLECVQDMDHENMFWYRQDPGLGLRLIYFSYDVKMKEKGDIPEGYSVSREKKERFSLILESASTNQTSMYLCASSSPTGYNEQYFGPGTRLTVT.

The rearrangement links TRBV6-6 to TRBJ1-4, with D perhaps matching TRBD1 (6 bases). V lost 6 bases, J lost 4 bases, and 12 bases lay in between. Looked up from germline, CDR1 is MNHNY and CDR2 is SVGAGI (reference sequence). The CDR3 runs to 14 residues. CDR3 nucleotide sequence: TGTGCCAGCAGCCGGACAGATAGTAATGAAAAACTGTTTTTT. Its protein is CASSRTDSNEKLFF.

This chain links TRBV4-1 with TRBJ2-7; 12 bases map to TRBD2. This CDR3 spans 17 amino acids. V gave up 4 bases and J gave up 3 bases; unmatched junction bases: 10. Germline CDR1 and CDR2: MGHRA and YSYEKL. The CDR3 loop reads CASSLGLAGINIYEQYF. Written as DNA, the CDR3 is TGCGCCAGCAGCCTCGGACTAGCGGGGATAAATATCTACGAGCAGTACTTC.

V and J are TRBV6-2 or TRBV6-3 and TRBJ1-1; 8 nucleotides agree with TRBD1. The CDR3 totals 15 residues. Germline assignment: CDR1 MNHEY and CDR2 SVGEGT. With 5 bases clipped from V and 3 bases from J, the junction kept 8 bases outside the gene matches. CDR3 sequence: CASSQDRGLYTEAFF. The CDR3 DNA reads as TGTGCCAGCAGTCAAGACAGGGGCCTCTACACTGAAGCTTTCTTT.

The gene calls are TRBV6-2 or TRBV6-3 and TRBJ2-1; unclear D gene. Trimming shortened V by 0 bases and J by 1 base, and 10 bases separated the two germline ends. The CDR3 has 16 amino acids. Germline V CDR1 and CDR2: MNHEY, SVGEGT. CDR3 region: CASSYSSESSYNEQFF. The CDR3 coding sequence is TGTGCCAGCAGTTACTCGTCGGAGAGTTCCTACAATGAGCAGTTCTTC.

The CDR3 reads CASSFPGLAGRVEQYF. The DNA for the CDR3 is TGTGCCAGCAGCTTCCCGGGACTAGCGGGACGTGTCGAGCAGTACTTC. This chain connects TRBV11-2 to TRBJ2-7; TRBD2 agrees at 13 bases. The trim removed 3 bases at V and 6 bases at J, leaving 8 bases unmatched. This CDR3 is 16 amino acids long. Germline lookup yields CDR1 SGHAT and CDR2 FQNNGV.